The T cell receptor (beta chain) under discussion was sequenced for a study of cytomegalovirus exposure and HLA in healthy donors. It was with 60 Vbeta and 13 Jbeta primers that the PCR ran. TCRdb keeps only in-frame clones here, not all; method: immunoSEQ multiplex PCR. In the table there are fewer than 250,000 clones, about 83% of which are singletons. This clone was seen just once. Its antigen remains unidentified. Study-level results: Published work reported that the classifier diagnosed cytomegalovirus status with high specificity and sensitivity. Highly shared sequence variants in one cluster were likely a sequencing artifact. The study had only CMV serostatus as immune exposure information.

The source of this sequence is a middle-aged man in good health and CMV-seronegative. The specimen sequenced was PBMCs.

The CDR3 here is CASSLLPGLMNTEAFF. The CDR3 DNA reads as TGCGCCAGCAGCTTGCTCCCCGGACTGATGAACACTGAAGCTTTCTTT. This chain uses TRBV5-1 with TRBJ1-1, with D hard to call. V lost 1 base, J lost 0 bases, and 13 bases lay in between. CDR1 SGHRS and CDR2 YFSETQ come from the germline V gene. The CDR3 runs 16 residues.